The rows below give T cell receptor beta chains drawn from one sample of a study of cytomegalovirus exposure and HLA in healthy donors. TCRdb's copy holds only in-frame clones and misses some; the assay was immunoSEQ multiplex PCR. The sample records about 150,000 clones, around 10% being singletons. What was sequenced was PBMCs. All receptors derive from a man aged 45-65 years in good health and CMV-seronegative. The CDR3 runs from the conserved cysteine through the conserved F or W. A D gene is named only where the DNA matches it firmly. A clone size is listed for some rows: how often the clone was seen (once, few, many), or a class if it is expanded.

>TRBD1|TRBV30|few|TRBJ1-1
TGTGCCTGGACTTGGGACAGGGGGAGGACTGAAGCTTTCTTT
CAWTWDRGRTEAFF
>.|TRBV27|.|TRBJ1-2
TGTGCCAGCACTGGGAGGGGCTATGGCTACACCTTC
CASTGRGYGYTF
>.|TRBV7-9|.|TRBJ2-7
TGTGCCAGCAGCCCCACAATGGGAGTGGGTTACGAGCAGTACTTC
CASSPTMGVGYEQYF
>TRBD1|TRBV7-9|.|TRBJ2-5
TGTGCCAGCAGCTCTACAGGGGCGGAAGAGACCCAGTACTTC
CASSSTGAEETQYF
>TRBD1|TRBV6-5|few|TRBJ1-2
TGTGCCAGCAGTTACCAAGGCAGGGGGCGGTCGTATGGCTACACCTTC
CASSYQGRGRSYGYTF
>TRBD1|TRBV6-7|few|TRBJ1-2
TGTGCCAGCAGTACCGGGACAGGGGACTATGGCTACACCTTC
CASSTGTGDYGYTF
>TRBD1|TRBV5-1|few|TRBJ2-1
TGCGCCAGCAGCTTACAGGGGGGTTACAATGAGCAGTTCTTC
CASSLQGGYNEQFF
>.|TRBV28|few|TRBJ2-1
TGTGCCAGCAGAACTCCTCCGGGCAATGAGCAGTTCTTC
CASRTPPGNEQFF
>TRBD1|TRBV6-1|few|TRBJ2-2
TGTGCCAGCAGCGCCGGGACAGGGAACACCGGGGAGCTGTTTTTT
CASSAGTGNTGELFF
>.|TRBV5-6|few|TRBJ1-1
TGTGCCAGCAGAAGGGGCGATCTGAACACTGAAGCTTTCTTT
CASRRGDLNTEAFF
>.|TRBV6-1|few|TRBJ1-1
TGTGCCAGCCCCTCGGACAGGAACACTGAAGCTTTCTTT
CASPSDRNTEAFF
>TRBD1|TRBV6-5|.|TRBJ1-2
TGTGCCAGCAGTTACTGGGACAGGGAAGACTATGGCTACACCTTC
CASSYWDREDYGYTF
>TRBD1|TRBV2|.|TRBJ1-4
TGTGCCAGCAGGGACAGGGAGACTAATGAAAAACTGTTTTTT
CASRDRETNEKLFF
>TRBD2|TRBV9|.|TRBJ2-3
TGTGCCAGCAGCCTCCTAGCGGGGCGGGGGGATACGCAGTATTTT
CASSLLAGRGDTQYF
>.|TRBV7-8|few|TRBJ2-7
TGTGCCAGCAGTTCTCGGCGAGACAGATTATCCTACGAGCAGTACTTC
CASSSRRDRLSYEQYF